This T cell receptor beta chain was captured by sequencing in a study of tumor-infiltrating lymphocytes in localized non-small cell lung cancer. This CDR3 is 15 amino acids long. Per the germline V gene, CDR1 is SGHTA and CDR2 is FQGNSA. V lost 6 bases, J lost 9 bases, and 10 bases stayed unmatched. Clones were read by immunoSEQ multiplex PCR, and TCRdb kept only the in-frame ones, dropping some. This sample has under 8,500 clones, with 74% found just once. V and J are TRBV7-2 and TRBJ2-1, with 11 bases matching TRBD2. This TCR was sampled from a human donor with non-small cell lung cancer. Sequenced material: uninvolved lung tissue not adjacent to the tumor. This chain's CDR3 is CASRQTSGIVSEQFF. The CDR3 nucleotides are TGTGCCAGCAGACAGACTAGCGGGATTGTCAGTGAGCAGTTCTTC.